A selection of T cell receptor beta chains follows, all from one sample in a study of shared clonotypes between healthy human individuals. TCRdb keeps only in-frame clones here, not all; method: immunoSEQ multiplex PCR. The table includes some 1.5 million clones, roughly 96% detected once. Sequencing was carried out using naive CD4+ T cells sorted from blood. The receptor set was obtained from a man aged 30-40 years in good health. Each CDR3 is given with its conserved first and last residue. The order of the fields is J gene, V gene, D gene, clone size, CDR3 protein, CDR3 DNA. The D gene is left open where the match is weak. Clone size is given for some rows only: seen once, a few or many times, or a class if the clone is expanded.

J gene: TRBJ1-5
V gene: TRBV10-3
D gene: .
clone size: .
CDR3 protein: CAIKGDPNQPQHF
CDR3 DNA: TGTGCCATCAAGGGGGATCCCAATCAGCCCCAGCATTTT

J gene: TRBJ2-7
V gene: TRBV6-6
D gene: .
clone size: .
CDR3 protein: CASRPEPWDEQYF
CDR3 DNA: TGTGCCAGCCGTCCGGAGCCCTGGGACGAGCAGTACTTC

J gene: TRBJ2-1
V gene: TRBV6-6
D gene: TRBD2
clone size: .
CDR3 protein: CASVPGGAYNEQFF
CDR3 DNA: TGTGCCAGCGTCCCGGGGGGGGCATACAATGAGCAGTTCTTC

J gene: TRBJ1-2
V gene: TRBV5-1
D gene: .
clone size: .
CDR3 protein: CASSFFLGVGRGPLNYGYTF
CDR3 DNA: TGCGCCAGCAGCTTCTTCCTAGGGGTGGGCCGCGGACCCTTGAACTATGGCTACACCTTC

J gene: TRBJ2-7
V gene: TRBV7-2
D gene: .
clone size: once
CDR3 protein: CASSLVGSGDGEQYF
CDR3 DNA: TGTGCCAGCAGCTTAGTGGGATCAGGGGACGGCGAGCAGTACTTC

J gene: TRBJ2-1
V gene: TRBV11-2
D gene: .
clone size: .
CDR3 protein: CASSSTVYNEQFF
CDR3 DNA: TGTGCCAGCAGCTCGACAGTGTACAATGAGCAGTTCTTC

J gene: TRBJ2-7
V gene: TRBV5-1
D gene: TRBD1
clone size: .
CDR3 protein: CASSLRTGGGEQYF
CDR3 DNA: TGCGCCAGCAGCTTAAGGACAGGGGGCGGCGAGCAGTACTTC

J gene: TRBJ2-7
V gene: TRBV5-1
D gene: TRBD1
clone size: .
CDR3 protein: CASSLQPGQLSYEQYF
CDR3 DNA: TGCGCCAGCAGTCTCCAGCCGGGACAGCTATCCTACGAGCAGTACTTC

J gene: TRBJ2-5
V gene: TRBV30
D gene: .
clone size: .
CDR3 protein: CAWSVAKQTQYF
CDR3 DNA: TGTGCCTGGAGTGTAGCTAAACAGACCCAGTACTTC

J gene: TRBJ2-5
V gene: TRBV11-3
D gene: .
clone size: .
CDR3 protein: CASSSGVQETQYF
CDR3 DNA: TGTGCCAGCAGTTCGGGTGTCCAAGAGACCCAGTACTTC

J gene: TRBJ1-4
V gene: TRBV29-1
D gene: TRBD1
clone size: .
CDR3 protein: CSVAGVQGGEKLFF
CDR3 DNA: TGCAGCGTCGCCGGAGTACAGGGGGGCGAAAAACTGTTTTTT

J gene: TRBJ2-2
V gene: TRBV18
D gene: TRBD1
clone size: .
CDR3 protein: CASSPPGTGATTGELFF
CDR3 DNA: TGTGCCAGCTCACCGCCCGGGACAGGGGCAACCACCGGGGAGCTGTTTTTT

J gene: TRBJ2-6
V gene: TRBV5-1
D gene: TRBD1
clone size: .
CDR3 protein: CASSPGTGGSGANVLTF
CDR3 DNA: TGCGCCAGCAGCCCCGGGACAGGGGGATCTGGGGCCAACGTCCTGACTTTC

J gene: TRBJ1-1
V gene: TRBV10-1
D gene: TRBD1
clone size: .
CDR3 protein: CASSATGVTEAFF
CDR3 DNA: TGCGCCAGCAGCGCGACAGGGGTGACTGAAGCTTTCTTT

J gene: TRBJ2-2
V gene: TRBV5-1
D gene: TRBD2
clone size: .
CDR3 protein: CASSLQTSANTGELFF
CDR3 DNA: TGCGCCAGCAGCTTGCAGACTAGCGCGAACACCGGGGAGCTGTTTTTT

J gene: TRBJ2-7
V gene: TRBV6-6
D gene: TRBD2
clone size: .
CDR3 protein: CASSQIREGLGEQYF
CDR3 DNA: TGTGCCAGCAGTCAAATCAGGGAGGGTTTGGGCGAGCAGTACTTC

J gene: TRBJ1-4
V gene: TRBV28
D gene: .
clone size: .
CDR3 protein: CASSSPGQQKLFF
CDR3 DNA: TGTGCCAGCAGTTCCCCCGGACAGCAAAAACTGTTTTTT

J gene: TRBJ1-3
V gene: TRBV9
D gene: .
clone size: .
CDR3 protein: CASSPRRESGNTIYF
CDR3 DNA: TGTGCCAGCAGCCCACGCAGGGAATCTGGAAACACCATATATTTT

J gene: TRBJ2-6
V gene: TRBV28
D gene: .
clone size: .
CDR3 protein: CASRPGDQRGANVLTF
CDR3 DNA: TGTGCCAGCAGGCCCGGGGACCAGAGAGGGGCCAACGTCCTGACTTTC

J gene: TRBJ1-4
V gene: TRBV7-6
D gene: .
clone size: .
CDR3 protein: CASSLLQGGGKLFF
CDR3 DNA: TGTGCCAGCAGCTTACTACAGGGCGGAGGAAAACTGTTTTTT

J gene: TRBJ1-5
V gene: TRBV23-1
D gene: .
clone size: .
CDR3 protein: CASSPPGTHNQPQHF
CDR3 DNA: TGCGCCAGCAGTCCCCCCGGGACACATAATCAGCCCCAGCATTTT

J gene: TRBJ2-7
V gene: TRBV4-2
D gene: .
clone size: .
CDR3 protein: CASSQDGASSLYEQYF
CDR3 DNA: TGTGCCAGCAGCCAAGATGGAGCTAGCTCTCTCTACGAGCAGTACTTC

J gene: TRBJ2-1
V gene: TRBV10-3
D gene: .
clone size: .
CDR3 protein: CARKKKTEQFF
CDR3 DNA: TGTGCCAGAAAAAAGAAAACTGAGCAGTTCTTC

J gene: TRBJ2-1
V gene: TRBV10-3
D gene: TRBD2
clone size: .
CDR3 protein: CAISESLGSGRNNEQFF
CDR3 DNA: TGTGCCATCAGTGAGTCCCTGGGGAGCGGGAGGAACAATGAGCAGTTCTTC

J gene: TRBJ2-7
V gene: TRBV4-3
D gene: TRBD1
clone size: .
CDR3 protein: CASSQDRQGEGEQYF
CDR3 DNA: TGCGCCAGCAGCCAAGATCGACAGGGGGAAGGCGAGCAGTACTTC

J gene: TRBJ2-1
V gene: TRBV5-1
D gene: .
clone size: .
CDR3 protein: CASSLEGRQMVQFF
CDR3 DNA: TGCGCCAGCAGCTTGGAGGGCCGTCAGATGGTGCAGTTCTTC

J gene: TRBJ1-3
V gene: TRBV18
D gene: TRBD1
clone size: .
CDR3 protein: CASSPRDRVSGNTIYF
CDR3 DNA: TGTGCCAGCTCACCACGAGACAGGGTCTCTGGAAACACCATATATTTT